Shown below are 9 T cell receptor beta chains from a single sample sequenced in a study of shared clonotypes between healthy human individuals. The assay was immunoSEQ multiplex PCR, and TCRdb's table has in-frame clones only and misses some. The data hold over a million clones, with around 78% observed a single time. The sequencing input was memory CD4+ T cells from PBMCs. Specified subset: CD45RA-negative fraction. The receptor set was obtained from a young man in good health. Some clones in this sample may be carry-over from other donors' samples.

This clone appeared many times. The chain is built from TRBV7-8 and TRBJ2-7; D tentatively reads TRBD1 or TRBD2 (6 bases each). This CDR3 region has 15 residues. Germline V lookup: CDR1 SGHVS, CDR2 FQNEAQ. The V end lost 7 bases, the J end lost 2 bases, and 18 bases lay between the germline ends. In DNA form, the CDR3 reads TGTGCCAGCACCATTCGCGACGGGGGCACCTACGAGCAGTACTTC. Encoded protein: CASTIRDGGTYEQYF.

The rearrangement joins TRBV7-3 to TRBJ2-1; TRBD1 or TRBD2 may be the D gene (5 bases each). This CDR3 has 16 residues. Germline assignment: CDR1 SGHTA and CDR2 FQGTGA. Deletions cut 4 bases from V and 6 bases from J, with 19 bases between. The CDR3 here is CASSSSVGAGGNEQFF. The CDR3 DNA sequence: TGTGCCAGCAGCTCGAGCGTAGGGGCTGGGGGCAATGAGCAGTTCTTC.

This chain links TRBV2 with TRBJ2-1; D tentatively fits TRBD1 or TRBD2 (5 bases each). This CDR3 comprises 15 residues. Germline CDR1 is SNHLY and CDR2 is FYNNEI. V was shortened by 10 bases and J by 2 bases, with 18 bases between the two germline ends. Here the CDR3 reads CAIAGRDRAYNEQFF. CDR3 bases: TGTGCCATCGCGGGTCGGGACCGGGCCTACAATGAGCAGTTCTTC. The whole variable domain, filled in from reference TRBV2 and TRBJ2-1, reads EPEVTQTPSHQVTQMGQEVILRCVPISNHLYFYWYRQILGQKVEFLVSFYNNEISEKSEIFDDQFSVERPDGSNFTLKIRSTKLEDSAMYFCAIAGRDRAYNEQFFGPGTRLTVL.

The V and J genes are TRBV28 and TRBJ1-2, with D possibly matching TRBD1 (5 bases). Deletions cut 4 bases from V and 4 bases from J, with 10 bases between. Germline loops: CDR1 MDHEN, CDR2 SYDVKM. This CDR3 contains 13 residues. The CDR3 reads CASSWGTPYGYTF. The CDR3 DNA is TGTGCCAGCAGTTGGGGGACCCCCTATGGCTACACCTTC.

The chain joins TRBV4-2 to TRBJ1-5; no definite D call. Germline assignment: CDR1 LGHNA and CDR2 YNFKEQ. The CDR3 totals 15 residues. The ends were cut back, 8 bases at V and 0 bases at J, with 14 bases in the middle. The CDR3 loop is CASGRERYSNQPQHF. CDR3 DNA sequence: TGTGCCAGCGGGCGGGAAAGATATAGCAATCAGCCCCAGCATTTT.

This chain connects TRBV21-1 to TRBJ1-2; the table's D call TRBD1 went unverified against the DNA. TRBV21-1 is flagged as a pseudogene. This CDR3 contains 15 residues. This chain's CDR3 is CASSPRTGPNYGYTF. The CDR3, as DNA: TGTGCCAGCAGCCCACGGACAGGGCCCAACTATGGCTACACCTTC.

The rearrangement uses TRBV10-3 and TRBJ2-5, with 8 bases fitting TRBD2. Germline loops: CDR1 ENHRY, CDR2 SYGVKD. Trimming removed 10 bases from V and 1 base from J; junction bases left unmatched: 5. This CDR3 is 13 amino acids long. Written as DNA, the CDR3 is TGTGCCACGCGTAGCGGGGTCCAAGAGACCCAGTACTTC. Its translation is CATRSGVQETQYF.

The chain carries TRBV19 and TRBJ2-2, with 7 bases fitting TRBD2. With 10 bases clipped from V and 5 bases from J, the junction kept 10 bases outside the gene matches. This CDR3 has 14 amino acids. The germline V gene has CDR1 LNHDA and CDR2 SQIVND (reference sequence). Here the CDR3 DNA reads TGTGCCACTCGGGACTACGGGGTAACCGGGGAGCTGTTTTTT. Protein product: CATRDYGVTGELFF.

The rearrangement uses TRBV6-6 and TRBJ2-5; D perhaps matches TRBD1 (6 bases). CDR3 length: 15 amino acids. Between the trimmed V and J ends, which lost 5 bases and 7 bases, there was a span of 20 bases. CDR1 MNHNY and CDR2 SVGAGI come from the germline V gene (reference sequence). CDR3 in amino acids: CASSLRETGPGTQYF. As DNA, the CDR3 is TGTGCCAGCAGTCTCCGTGAGACAGGCCCGGGGACCCAGTACTTC.